These T cell receptor beta chains were read from a single sample in a study of shared clonotypes between healthy human individuals. Assay used: immunoSEQ multiplex PCR; TCRdb lists only in-frame clones, some missing. The sample has about 580,000 clones, more than 95% seen once. The specimen was naive CD8+ T cells sorted from blood. The receptors here all came from a man aged 25 to 40 in good health. CDR3s include the opening cysteine and the closing phenylalanine or tryptophan. D genes are given only for firm matches. Expanded clones are given a class, and other clones once, few, many or no size at all.

v_gene	j_gene	d_gene	abundance	CDR3aa	CDR3nt
TRBV7-9	TRBJ2-5	TRBD2	.	CASSEHSSGFQETQYF	TGTGCCAGCAGCGAACACTCTAGCGGGTTCCAAGAGACCCAGTACTTC
TRBV27	TRBJ2-1	.	.	CASRGGKSYNEQFF	TGTGCCAGCAGGGGCGGCAAATCCTACAATGAGCAGTTCTTC
TRBV29-1	TRBJ2-3	.	.	CSVDGASLRGDTQYF	TGCAGCGTTGATGGCGCTAGCCTAAGGGGAGATACGCAGTATTTT
TRBV6-5	TRBJ1-2	.	.	CASTQTPGLIYGYTF	TGTGCCAGCACTCAAACACCGGGACTGATCTATGGCTACACCTTC
TRBV4-1	TRBJ2-1	.	.	CASSQARAGEQFF	TGCGCCAGCAGCCAAGCGAGGGCCGGTGAGCAGTTCTTC
TRBV30	TRBJ2-7	.	.	CAWSEPGRSSYEQYF	TGTGCCTGGAGCGAGCCGGGACGTAGCTCCTACGAGCAGTACTTC
TRBV5-6	TRBJ2-1	.	.	CASSAGTPDPFF	TGTGCCAGCAGCGCCGGGACTCCGGACCCGTTCTTC
TRBV10-2	TRBJ1-1	.	.	CATFEPNTEAFF	TGCGCCACCTTTGAACCGAACACTGAAGCTTTCTTT
TRBV7-9	TRBJ2-7	.	.	CASSLSGDPYEQYF	TGTGCCAGCAGCTTGAGTGGGGACCCCTACGAGCAGTACTTC
TRBV4-3	TRBJ2-2	.	.	CASSQAHPPVQGNTGELFF	TGCGCCAGCAGCCAAGCTCACCCCCCCGTACAGGGGAACACCGGGGAGCTGTTTTTT
TRBV30	TRBJ1-5	.	.	CAWMTHKGHHSNQPQHF	TGTGCCTGGATGACACACAAGGGGCATCATAGCAATCAGCCCCAGCATTTT
TRBV5-1	TRBJ2-7	.	.	CASSLLQGSYEQYF	TGCGCCAGCAGCCTCCTACAGGGCTCCTACGAGCAGTACTTC
TRBV2	TRBJ2-1	TRBD2	.	CASSQDRTSSNNNNEQFF	TGTGCCAGCAGTCAAGACAGGACTAGCTCGAATAACAACAATGAGCAGTTCTTC
TRBV6-5	TRBJ1-2	.	.	CASSYPGSGYTF	TGTGCCAGCAGTTACCCAGGTAGTGGCTACACCTTC
TRBV27	TRBJ2-7	.	.	CASSLPGVRYEQYF	TGTGCCTCCAGTTTACCAGGGGTAAGGTACGAGCAGTACTTC
TRBV27	TRBJ2-1	TRBD2	.	CASRPGTSGVSYNEQFF	TGTGCCAGCAGACCGGGGACTAGCGGAGTGTCCTACAATGAGCAGTTCTTC
TRBV10-1	TRBJ2-7	.	.	CASSEEAVSEQYF	TGCGCCAGCAGTGAGGAAGCGGTCAGCGAGCAGTACTTC
TRBV19	TRBJ2-3	.	.	CASSTNVLASTDTQYF	TGTGCCAGTAGTACAAACGTACTAGCTAGCACAGATACGCAGTATTTT
TRBV6-5	TRBJ1-1	.	.	CASRLQVNTEAFF	TGTGCCAGCAGATTACAGGTTAACACTGAAGCTTTCTTT
TRBV9	TRBJ2-1	.	.	CASSVSGQTTYNEQFF	TGTGCCAGCAGCGTATCTGGACAAACGACCTACAATGAGCAGTTCTTC
TRBV6-5	TRBJ2-1	TRBD2	once	CASSPLAGGLNEQFF	TGTGCCAGCAGCCCGCTAGCGGGAGGGCTAAATGAGCAGTTCTTC
TRBV27	TRBJ1-5	.	.	CASSPRQPSNQPQHF	TGTGCCAGCAGTCCCCGACAGCCGAGCAATCAGCCCCAGCATTTT
TRBV7-9	TRBJ1-1	.	.	CASSPTWGEDAFF	TGTGCCAGCAGCCCAACTTGGGGCGAGGACGCTTTCTTT
TRBV6-5	TRBJ1-1	.	.	CASRSSGTEAFF	TGTGCCAGCAGGAGCAGTGGGACTGAAGCTTTCTTT
TRBV7-9	TRBJ2-1	TRBD1	.	CASSAEDRGNGQFF	TGTGCCAGCAGCGCCGAGGACAGGGGAAATGGGCAGTTCTTC
TRBV5-5	TRBJ2-7	.	.	CASSLEGNEQYF	TGTGCCAGCAGCTTGGAAGGGAACGAGCAGTACTTC
TRBV7-8	TRBJ1-5	TRBD1	.	CASSLAADRVFNQPQHF	TGTGCCAGCAGCTTAGCAGCTGACAGGGTCTTCAATCAGCCCCAGCATTTT
TRBV27	TRBJ2-2	.	.	CASKRGGELFF	TGTGCCAGCAAGAGGGGCGGGGAGCTGTTTTTT
TRBV9	TRBJ2-2	.	.	CASSGLNTGELFF	TGTGCCAGCAGCGGCTTGAACACCGGGGAGCTGTTTTTT
TRBV6-5	TRBJ1-5	.	.	CASSYQIGQPQHF	TGTGCCAGCAGTTACCAGATCGGTCAGCCCCAGCATTTT
TRBV28	TRBJ2-7	.	.	CASSLAGNHEQYF	TGTGCCAGCAGTTTAGCCGGGAACCACGAGCAGTACTTC
TRBV6-5	TRBJ2-5	TRBD2	.	CASSYSRGGETQYF	TGTGCCAGCAGTTACTCCCGGGGGGGGGAGACCCAGTACTTC
TRBV7-2	TRBJ1-1	.	.	CASSLAMPREAFF	TGTGCCAGCAGCTTAGCGATGCCTCGAGAAGCTTTCTTT
TRBV27	TRBJ2-7	.	.	CASSHGGEQYF	TGTGCCAGCAGCCACGGGGGTGAGCAGTACTTC
TRBV29-1	TRBJ2-3	.	.	CSVVRQGTDTQYF	TGCAGCGTTGTTCGGCAGGGCACAGATACGCAGTATTTT
TRBV2	TRBJ2-7	TRBD1	.	CASRGTGTGLYEQYF	TGTGCCAGCAGGGGTACCGGGACAGGGCTCTACGAGCAGTACTTC
TRBV4-3	TRBJ2-1	.	.	CASSQGGNEQFF	TGCGCCAGCAGCCAGGGCGGCAATGAGCAGTTCTTC
TRBV9	TRBJ2-3	TRBD2	.	CASSTSGLTDTQYF	TGTGCCAGCAGTACTAGCGGGTTGACAGATACGCAGTATTTT
TRBV29-1	TRBJ1-4	.	.	CSVVLWPGGEKLFF	TGCAGCGTTGTTTTATGGCCGGGGGGTGAAAAACTGTTTTTT
TRBV27	TRBJ1-2	.	once	CASSLLGTYGYTF	TGTGCCAGCAGTTTATTGGGGACCTATGGCTACACCTTC
TRBV7-9	TRBJ2-1	TRBD2	.	CASSLETASGRYEQFF	TGTGCCAGCAGCTTAGAAACGGCTAGCGGGAGGTATGAGCAGTTCTTC
TRBV29-1	TRBJ2-5	TRBD1	.	CSELTGEETQYF	TGCAGCGAATTGACAGGGGAAGAGACCCAGTACTTC
TRBV2	TRBJ2-1	.	.	CASSDHQGTSYNEQFF	TGTGCCAGCAGTGATCACCAGGGTACTTCCTACAATGAGCAGTTCTTC
TRBV7-9	TRBJ2-1	TRBD2	.	CASSLDFAGVNNEQFF	TGTGCCAGCAGCTTAGACTTTGCGGGAGTTAACAATGAGCAGTTCTTC
TRBV28	TRBJ2-1	.	once	CASSLAPSGWGHSSYNEQFF	TGTGCCAGCAGTTTGGCTCCGAGCGGTTGGGGGCACAGCTCCTACAATGAGCAGTTCTTC
TRBV5-8	TRBJ2-1	.	once	CASSPRGGTRKFDNEQFF	TGTGCCAGCAGCCCCCGCGGGGGCACCCGAAAGTTCGACAATGAGCAGTTCTTC
TRBV12-5	TRBJ1-1	TRBD1	.	CASQGAVNTEAFF	TGTGCTAGCCAGGGGGCAGTGAACACTGAAGCTTTCTTT
TRBV7-2	TRBJ2-7	TRBD2	.	CASSSLTGGWYEQYF	TGTGCCAGCAGCTCCCTCACGGGAGGGTGGTACGAGCAGTACTTC
TRBV5-1	TRBJ2-7	TRBD2	.	CASSFTSGGAAEQYF	TGCGCCAGCAGCTTTACTAGCGGCGGTGCTGCCGAGCAGTACTTC
TRBV27	TRBJ1-2	.	.	CASSPHRGSGYTF	TGTGCCAGCAGTCCCCACCGGGGGTCTGGCTACACCTTC
TRBV6-5	TRBJ1-1	.	.	CASSGHPMENTEAFF	TGTGCCAGCAGCGGACACCCCATGGAGAACACTGAAGCTTTCTTT
TRBV27	TRBJ2-2	TRBD2	once	CASTLTSGSLTGELFF	TGTGCCAGCACGCTGACTAGCGGGAGCCTCACCGGGGAGCTGTTTTTT
TRBV11-2	TRBJ2-3	TRBD2	.	CASSLPSGTSGTDTQYF	TGTGCCAGCAGCTTACCCTCCGGGACTAGCGGCACAGATACGCAGTATTTT
TRBV5-4	TRBJ2-7	.	.	CASSLDTTYEQYF	TGTGCCAGCAGCTTGGACACCACCTACGAGCAGTACTTC
TRBV30	TRBJ1-5	TRBD1	.	CAWSAGQGHQPQHF	TGTGCCTGGAGTGCCGGACAGGGACATCAGCCCCAGCATTTT
TRBV4-3	TRBJ2-7	.	.	CASSPSGSYEQYF	TGCGCCAGCAGCCCCTCGGGCTCCTACGAGCAGTACTTC
TRBV9	TRBJ2-1	TRBD2	.	CASSVEPLGVAGVNEQFF	TGTGCCAGCAGCGTGGAGCCCTTAGGGGTAGCGGGGGTTAATGAGCAGTTCTTC
TRBV30	TRBJ2-1	.	once	CAWSVGLFDEQFF	TGTGCCTGGAGTGTGGGGCTGTTTGATGAGCAGTTCTTC
TRBV13	TRBJ2-3	.	few	CASSPKEGSTDTQYF	TGTGCCAGCAGCCCCAAGGAGGGAAGCACAGATACGCAGTATTTT